This T cell receptor beta chain is drawn from a study of blood T cell repertoires in COVID-19. The wider study: Whether acute or convalescent, the COVID-19 samples came from the United States, Italy and Spain. In each case, the material was cDNA or gDNA derived from T cells, B-cell-depleted T cells, or PBMCs.

Methods used by the authors: Amplifying reference gene primers gave estimates of nucleated cell counts. Repertoires were generated with immunoSEQ multiplex PCR, while TCRdb's copy carries only in-frame clones and drops some. The V and J calls and clone size come from that table; D and trimming were worked out from the DNA. The top ten clones hold less than 4% of a sample with roughly 260,000 clones, around 82% of them seen once. The CDR3 contains 17 residues. V lost 3 bases and J lost 6; bases outside the gene matches: 8. Germline CDR1 and CDR2: MNHEY and SMNVEV (reference sequence). This sequence was found in a young woman with acute or convalescent COVID-19. The sequencing sample was made of peripheral blood. The chain combines TRBV27 with TRBJ2-1; 13 bases match TRBD2. The CDR3 loop reads CASSFHGGLAGSNEQFF. As DNA, the CDR3 is TGTGCCAGCAGTTTCCATGGGGGACTAGCGGGAAGCAATGAGCAGTTCTTC.